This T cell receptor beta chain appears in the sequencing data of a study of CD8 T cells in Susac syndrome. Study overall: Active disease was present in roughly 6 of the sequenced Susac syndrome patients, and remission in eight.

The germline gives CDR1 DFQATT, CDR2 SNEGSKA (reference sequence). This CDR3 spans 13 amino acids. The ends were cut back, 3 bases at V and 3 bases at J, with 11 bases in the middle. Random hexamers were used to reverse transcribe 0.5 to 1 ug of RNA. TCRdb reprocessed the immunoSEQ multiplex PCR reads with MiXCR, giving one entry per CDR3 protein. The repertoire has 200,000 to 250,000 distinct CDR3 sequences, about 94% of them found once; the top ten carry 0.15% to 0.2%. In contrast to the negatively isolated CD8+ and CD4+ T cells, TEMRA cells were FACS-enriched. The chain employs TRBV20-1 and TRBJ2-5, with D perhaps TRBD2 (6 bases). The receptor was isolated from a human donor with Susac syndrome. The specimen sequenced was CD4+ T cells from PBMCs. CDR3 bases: TGCAGTGCTAGGTCCGGGGGAAAAGAGACCCAGTACTTC. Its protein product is CSARSGGKETQYF.